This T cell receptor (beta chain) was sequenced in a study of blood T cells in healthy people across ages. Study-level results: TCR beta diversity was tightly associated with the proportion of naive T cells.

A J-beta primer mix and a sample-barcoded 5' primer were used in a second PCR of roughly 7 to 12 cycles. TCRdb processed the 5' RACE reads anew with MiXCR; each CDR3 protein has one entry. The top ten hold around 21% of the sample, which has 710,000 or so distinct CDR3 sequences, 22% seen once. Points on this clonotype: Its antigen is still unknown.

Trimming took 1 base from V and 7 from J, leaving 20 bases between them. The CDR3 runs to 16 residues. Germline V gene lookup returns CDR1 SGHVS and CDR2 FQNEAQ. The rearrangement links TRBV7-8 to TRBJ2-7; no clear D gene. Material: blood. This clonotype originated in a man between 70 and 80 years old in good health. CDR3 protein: CASSLDAETVLVEQYV. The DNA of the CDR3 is TGTGCCAGCAGCTTAGATGCCGAGACTGTGCTCGTGGAGCAGTACGTC.